This TCR beta chain was sequenced during a study of blood T cell repertoires in COVID-19. Study in general: The analysed material was cDNA or gDNA that came from T cells, B-cell-depleted T cells, or PBMCs.

Measured with immunoSEQ multiplex PCR; TCRdb has only the in-frame clones, and not every one. The sample records about 180,000 clones, about 81% being singletons. CDR3 length: 13 residues. CDR1 and CDR2 from the germline V gene are SNHLY and FYNNEI. V was pared by 6 bases and J by 5 bases, with 13 bases between. This receptor was obtained from a woman aged 80 or over with COVID-19, enrolled during active disease. Sequencing input: peripheral blood. The chain recombines TRBV2 with TRBJ2-5; perhaps TRBD2 as D (5 bases). The CDR3 region is CASRVRGGETQYF. In DNA form, the CDR3 reads TGTGCCAGCAGGGTGAGAGGCGGGGAGACCCAGTACTTC.